Listed below are T cell receptor beta chains from one sample, sequenced in a study of control samples from healthy donors and cancer patients. Sequencing used immunoSEQ multiplex PCR; TCRdb keeps in-frame clones, though not all of them. The sample records more than 85,000 clones, 85% to 90% being singletons. Sequencing was performed on PBMCs. These receptors were obtained from a woman aged 55-70 years with lung cancer. Both conserved end residues are part of each CDR3. The D gene is left open where the match is weak. Only some rows state a clone size, as once, few, many or a class for expanded clones.

CDR3 protein	CDR3 DNA	D gene	V gene	CDR3 length	J gene	clone size
CASSQESQGTGYTF	TGCGCCAGCAGCCAGGAGTCACAGGGAACGGGCTACACCTTC	.	TRBV4-3	14	TRBJ1-2	few
CASSQAVAPYEQYF	TGCGCCAGCAGCCAAGCTGTAGCCCCCTACGAGCAGTACTTC	.	TRBV4-1	14	TRBJ2-7	.
CASSHGQGPGQPQHF	TGTGCCAGCAGCCACGGACAGGGCCCAGGTCAGCCCCAGCATTTT	TRBD1	TRBV6-5	15	TRBJ1-5	once
CASSEAGFADTQYF	TGTGCCAGCAGTGAAGCAGGGTTCGCAGATACGCAGTATTTT	.	TRBV6-1	14	TRBJ2-3	.
CASSAPGATEAFF	TGTGCCAGCAGCGCACCAGGGGCAACTGAAGCTTTCTTT	.	TRBV7-9	13	TRBJ1-1	once
CASSPQGGLDQPQHF	TGTGCCAGCTCACCGCAGGGGGGCCTGGATCAGCCCCAGCATTTT	TRBD1	TRBV18	15	TRBJ1-5	.
CASSPGPGELFF	TGTGCCAGCAGTCCGGGACCCGGGGAGCTGTTTTTT	.	TRBV6-5	12	TRBJ2-2	.
CASSHRERTEAFF	TGTGCCAGCAGCCATAGGGAGCGCACTGAAGCTTTCTTT	.	TRBV4-2	13	TRBJ1-1	.
CASSPYQGTTQYF	TGTGCCAGCAGCCCCTATCAGGGGACGACGCAGTATTTT	.	TRBV7-9	13	TRBJ2-3	.
CASSVSESQPQHF	TGTGCCAGCAGCGTAAGTGAGAGTCAGCCCCAGCATTTT	.	TRBV9	13	TRBJ1-5	.
CSVEGQDNTEAFF	TGCAGCGTTGAGGGGCAGGATAACACTGAAGCTTTCTTT	.	TRBV29-1	13	TRBJ1-1	.
CAISESRGTDTQYF	TGTGCCATCAGTGAGTCGCGGGGAACAGATACGCAGTATTTT	.	TRBV10-3	14	TRBJ2-3	.
CASSGQGNYGYTF	TGTGCCAGCAGTGGACAGGGTAACTATGGCTACACCTTC	TRBD1	TRBV28	13	TRBJ1-2	.
CASRGWVPNTEAFF	TGTGCCAGCCGGGGATGGGTACCGAACACTGAAGCTTTCTTT	.	TRBV2	14	TRBJ1-1	.
CASSLGLTGSGANVLTF	TGTGCCAGCAGCTTAGGGCTAACGGGTTCTGGGGCCAACGTCCTGACTTTC	.	TRBV7-2	17	TRBJ2-6	.
CASSQVLANTEAFF	TGTGCCAGCAGCCAAGTCCTGGCTAACACTGAAGCTTTCTTT	.	TRBV3-1/TRBV3-2	14	TRBJ1-1	few
CASSRQATNEKLFF	TGTGCCAGCAGCCGCCAGGCAACTAATGAAAAACTGTTTTTT	.	TRBV7-9	14	TRBJ1-4	.
CASSTGETPHEQFF	TGTGCCAGTTCTACAGGGGAAACCCCACATGAGCAGTTCTTC	TRBD1	TRBV10-3	14	TRBJ2-1	.
CASNQGPYEQYF	TGTGCCAGCAATCAGGGGCCCTACGAGCAGTACTTC	.	TRBV28	12	TRBJ2-7	.
CAWSSLGGRDTEAFF	TGTGCCTGGAGTTCCCTAGGAGGGAGGGACACTGAAGCTTTCTTT	.	TRBV30	15	TRBJ1-1	once
CAISAGQGGNQPQHF	TGTGCCATCAGTGCCGGACAGGGTGGCAATCAGCCCCAGCATTTT	TRBD1	TRBV10-3	15	TRBJ1-5	few
CATRRNQAGELFF	TGTGCCACCCGGAGGAATCAAGCCGGGGAGCTGTTTTTT	.	TRBV10-3	13	TRBJ2-2	.
CASSPLSGGSGETQYF	TGTGCCAGCTCACCTCTGAGTGGGGGCTCTGGGGAGACCCAGTACTTC	.	TRBV18	16	TRBJ2-5	.
CASSVRVHISSYNEQFF	TGTGCCAGCAGCGTAAGAGTTCATATAAGCTCCTACAATGAGCAGTTCTTC	.	TRBV9	17	TRBJ2-1	.
CASSPLTSGRNEQFF	TGTGCCAGCAGCCCCTTAACTAGCGGGAGAAATGAGCAGTTCTTC	TRBD2	TRBV2	15	TRBJ2-1	.
CASSLPGQANTGELFF	TGCGCCAGCAGCCTGCCGGGACAGGCGAACACCGGGGAGCTGTTTTTT	TRBD1	TRBV5-1	16	TRBJ2-2	.
CASSQAEGTAANYGYTF	TGTGCCAGCAGCCAGGCCGAGGGGACAGCCGCTAACTATGGCTACACCTTC	TRBD1	TRBV4-2	17	TRBJ1-2	once
CASSADLGNTEAFF	TGTGCCAGCAGCGCGGACTTAGGTAACACTGAAGCTTTCTTT	.	TRBV7-9	14	TRBJ1-1	.
CASSFGRGNEQFF	TGTGCCAGCAGCTTCGGTCGAGGCAATGAGCAGTTCTTC	.	TRBV7-8	13	TRBJ2-1	.
CASSTKQTENQPQHF	TGTGCCAGTAGTACAAAACAAACGGAGAATCAGCCCCAGCATTTT	.	TRBV19	15	TRBJ1-5	.
CASSLEGSGGANTQYF	TGTGCCAGCAGCTTAGAAGGTAGCGGGGGGGCCAATACGCAGTATTTT	TRBD2	TRBV7-2	16	TRBJ2-3	.
CASSPPGDLNTEAFF	TGCGCCAGCAGCCCACCGGGGGACTTGAACACTGAAGCTTTCTTT	.	TRBV5-1	15	TRBJ1-1	.
CASSFWTPETHEKLFF	TGTGCCAGCAGCTTCTGGACACCAGAAACACATGAAAAACTGTTTTTT	.	TRBV5-6	16	TRBJ1-4	.
CASKPWDSDYTGELFF	TGTGCCAGCAAACCCTGGGATAGCGACTACACCGGGGAGCTGTTTTTT	.	TRBV3-1/TRBV3-2	16	TRBJ2-2	.
CASSWVPGLGDNEQFF	TGCGCCAGCAGCTGGGTACCGGGACTAGGTGACAATGAGCAGTTCTTC	TRBD2	TRBV5-1	16	TRBJ2-1	once
CASSLRIAGYQETQYF	TGTGCCAGCAGCTTAAGGATAGCGGGATACCAAGAGACCCAGTACTTC	TRBD2	TRBV7-6	16	TRBJ2-5	.
CASSIVGGPQPQHF	TGTGCCAGTAGTATAGTTGGGGGCCCGCAGCCCCAGCATTTT	.	TRBV19	14	TRBJ1-5	.
CASSQFPGSEQFF	TGTGCCAGCAGCCAATTTCCGGGGTCTGAGCAGTTCTTC	.	TRBV3-1/TRBV3-2	13	TRBJ2-1	.
CASSLGEVETQYF	TGTGCCAGCAGCTTAGGAGAGGTGGAGACCCAGTACTTC	.	TRBV7-2	13	TRBJ2-5	.
CASSTRPGQAYNEQFF	TGTGCCAGCAGCACAAGACCGGGACAGGCCTACAATGAGCAGTTCTTC	TRBD1	TRBV7-6	16	TRBJ2-1	.
CASSLFGRADTQYF	TGTGCCAGCAGCTTATTCGGTCGTGCAGATACGCAGTATTTT	.	TRBV7-2	14	TRBJ2-3	.
CASSVQGNEQFF	TGTGCCAGCAGTGTGCAGGGCAATGAGCAGTTCTTC	.	TRBV2	12	TRBJ2-1	.
CATSGRPGVNEQFF	TGTGCCACCAGTGGGAGGCCAGGGGTTAATGAGCAGTTCTTC	.	TRBV24-1	14	TRBJ2-1	.
CASSVFHSGGYTGELFF	TGTGCCAGCAGCGTATTTCACAGCGGGGGTTACACCGGGGAGCTGTTTTTT	TRBD2	TRBV9	17	TRBJ2-2	.
CASSLLGSGRDEQYF	TGTGCCAGCAGCTTACTTGGCAGTGGTCGGGACGAGCAGTACTTC	.	TRBV7-9	15	TRBJ2-7	.
CASSSITGGNYEQYF	TGTGCCAGCAGTTCTATTACAGGGGGCAATTACGAGCAGTACTTC	TRBD1	TRBV27	15	TRBJ2-7	.
CASSDSGATLSNQPQHF	TGTGCCAGCAGTGACTCGGGAGCTACCCTTAGCAATCAGCCCCAGCATTTT	.	TRBV6-4	17	TRBJ1-5	.
CASSQRTVYGYTF	TGTGCCAGCAGTCAAAGGACAGTGTATGGCTACACCTTC	.	TRBV12-3/TRBV12-4	13	TRBJ1-2	.
CASSNRGRSTNEKLFF	TGTGCCAGCAGTAACAGGGGGCGCTCGACTAATGAAAAACTGTTTTTT	TRBD1	TRBV27	16	TRBJ1-4	.
CASRPAQGMVVTEAFF	TGTGCCAGTAGGCCGGCACAGGGTATGGTTGTCACTGAAGCTTTCTTT	.	TRBV19	16	TRBJ1-1	.
CASSYGESGNTIYF	TGTGCCAGCAGTTATGGGGAGTCTGGAAACACCATATATTTT	.	TRBV6-5	14	TRBJ1-3	.
CASSYSGNLNTEAFF	TGTGCCAGCAGTTACTCTGGGAACCTGAACACTGAAGCTTTCTTT	.	TRBV6-5	15	TRBJ1-1	.
CASKRTDQETQYF	TGTGCCAGTAAAAGGACGGACCAAGAGACCCAGTACTTC	.	TRBV19	13	TRBJ2-5	.
CASSLSGQKDTQYF	TGTGCCAGCAGCCTGAGCGGACAGAAAGATACGCAGTATTTT	.	TRBV3-1/TRBV3-2	14	TRBJ2-3	.
CSVEASGNTGELFF	TGCAGCGTTGAAGCTAGCGGAAACACCGGGGAGCTGTTTTTT	TRBD2	TRBV29-1	14	TRBJ2-2	.
CASSSEETQYF	TGTGCCAGCAGCTCGGAAGAGACCCAGTACTTC	.	TRBV7-2	11	TRBJ2-5	.
CASSQSSDSSNQPQHF	TGCGCCAGCAGTCAATCGAGCGACAGTAGCAATCAGCCCCAGCATTTT	.	TRBV23-1	16	TRBJ1-5	.
CASSEGFGGGGYGYTF	TGTGCCAGCAGTGAGGGGTTCGGGGGTGGTGGCTATGGCTACACCTTC	.	TRBV2	16	TRBJ1-2	.
CATSDTGTGAKEKLFF	TGTGCCACCAGTGACACCGGGACAGGGGCTAAAGAAAAACTGTTTTTT	TRBD1	TRBV24-1	16	TRBJ1-4	.